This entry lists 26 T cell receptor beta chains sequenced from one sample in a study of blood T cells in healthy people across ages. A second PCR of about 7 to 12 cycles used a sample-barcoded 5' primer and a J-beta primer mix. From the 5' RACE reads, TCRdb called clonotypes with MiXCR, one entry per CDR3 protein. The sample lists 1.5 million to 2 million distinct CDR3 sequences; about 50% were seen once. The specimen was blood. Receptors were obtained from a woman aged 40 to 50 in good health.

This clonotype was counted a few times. The CDR3: CASSQTSGGSDEQFF. The CDR3 coding sequence is TGTGCCAGCTCCCAGACTAGCGGGGGCAGCGATGAGCAGTTCTTC. The chain uses TRBV28 and TRBJ2-1, with 12 nucleotides matching TRBD2. CDR1 is MDHEN and CDR2 is SYDVKM in the germline V gene. Trimming took 8 bases from V and 8 from J; bases not matched to a gene: 10. The CDR3 runs to 15 residues. The full variable domain, in which reference TRBV28 and TRBJ2-1 provide the parts outside the CDR3, is DVKVTQSSRYLVKRTGEKVFLECVQDMDHENMFWYRQDPGLGLRLIYFSYDVKMKEKGDIPEGYSVSREKKERFSLILESASTNQTSMYLCASSQTSGGSDEQFFGPGTRLTVL.

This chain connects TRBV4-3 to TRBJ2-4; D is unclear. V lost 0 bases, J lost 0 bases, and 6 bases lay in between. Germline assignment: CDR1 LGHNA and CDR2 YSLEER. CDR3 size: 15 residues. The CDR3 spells CASSQEWIAKNIQYF. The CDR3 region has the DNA TGCGCCAGCAGCCAAGAATGGATAGCCAAAAACATTCAGTACTTC.

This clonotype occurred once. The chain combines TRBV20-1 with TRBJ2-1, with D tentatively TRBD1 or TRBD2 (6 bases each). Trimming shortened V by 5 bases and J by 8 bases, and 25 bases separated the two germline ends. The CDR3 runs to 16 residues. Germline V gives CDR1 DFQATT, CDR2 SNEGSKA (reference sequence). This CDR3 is CSASPLGGPPPDEQFF. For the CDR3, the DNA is TGCAGTGCTTCCCCGCTCGGGGGCCCGCCCCCCGATGAGCAGTTCTTC.

The CDR3 nucleotides are TGTGCCAGCAGCCGCATAGCGGGGGGAAGCACAGATACGCAGTATTTT. Translated: CASSRIAGGSTDTQYF. The chain carries TRBV3-1 and TRBJ2-3, with TRBD2 matching 10 bases. V lost 4 bases, J lost 0 bases, and 4 bases stayed unmatched. Germline CDR1 and CDR2: LGHDT and YNNKEL (reference sequence). There are 16 residues in the CDR3.

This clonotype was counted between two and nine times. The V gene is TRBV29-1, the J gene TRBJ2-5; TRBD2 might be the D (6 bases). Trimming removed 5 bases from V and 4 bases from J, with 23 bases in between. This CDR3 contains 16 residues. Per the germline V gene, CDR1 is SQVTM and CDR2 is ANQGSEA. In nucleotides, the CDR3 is TGCAGCGTTCGAGGTAGCGGAGGCTCCTATGGAGAGACCCAGTACTTC. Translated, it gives CSVRGSGGSYGETQYF.

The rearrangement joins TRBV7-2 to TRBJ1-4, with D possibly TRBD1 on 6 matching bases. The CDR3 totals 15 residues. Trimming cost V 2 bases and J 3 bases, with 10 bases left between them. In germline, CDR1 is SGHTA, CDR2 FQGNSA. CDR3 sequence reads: CASSLQQGPNEKLFF. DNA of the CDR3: TGTGCCAGCAGCTTACAACAGGGCCCTAATGAAAAACTGTTTTTT.

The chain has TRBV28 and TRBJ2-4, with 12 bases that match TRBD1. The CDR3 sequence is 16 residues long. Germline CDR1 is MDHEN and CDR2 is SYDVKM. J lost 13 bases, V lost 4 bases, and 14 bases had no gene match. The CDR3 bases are TGTGCCAGCAGTTCGCCACTAGGGACAGGGGGCCGGGAGCAGTACTTC. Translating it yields CASSSPLGTGGREQYF.

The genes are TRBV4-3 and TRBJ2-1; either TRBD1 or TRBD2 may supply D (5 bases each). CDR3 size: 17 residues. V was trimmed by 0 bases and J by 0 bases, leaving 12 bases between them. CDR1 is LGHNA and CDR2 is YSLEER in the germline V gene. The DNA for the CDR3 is TGCGCCAGCAGCCAAGATAGCGCTGGGGCCTCCTACAATGAGCAGTTCTTC. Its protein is CASSQDSAGASYNEQFF.

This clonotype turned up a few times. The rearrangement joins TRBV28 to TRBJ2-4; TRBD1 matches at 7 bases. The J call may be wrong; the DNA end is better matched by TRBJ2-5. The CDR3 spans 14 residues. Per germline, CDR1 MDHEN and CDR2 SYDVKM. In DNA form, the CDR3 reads TGTGCCAGCAGTCACCCGGGACAGCAAGAGACCCAGTACTTC. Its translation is CASSHPGQQETQYF.

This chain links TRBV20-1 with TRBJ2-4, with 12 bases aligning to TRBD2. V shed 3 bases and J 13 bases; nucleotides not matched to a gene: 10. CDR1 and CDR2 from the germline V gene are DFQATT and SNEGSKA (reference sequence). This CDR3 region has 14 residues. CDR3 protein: CSASVGLAGLEQYF. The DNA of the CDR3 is TGCAGTGCTAGTGTAGGACTAGCGGGGCTGGAGCAGTACTTC.

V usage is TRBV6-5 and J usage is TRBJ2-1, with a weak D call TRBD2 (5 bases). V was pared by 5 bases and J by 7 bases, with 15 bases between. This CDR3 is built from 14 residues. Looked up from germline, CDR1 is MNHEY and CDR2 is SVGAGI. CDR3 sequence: CASSPSGPGNEQFF. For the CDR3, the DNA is TGTGCCAGCAGTCCTTCCGGGCCGGGGAATGAGCAGTTCTTC.

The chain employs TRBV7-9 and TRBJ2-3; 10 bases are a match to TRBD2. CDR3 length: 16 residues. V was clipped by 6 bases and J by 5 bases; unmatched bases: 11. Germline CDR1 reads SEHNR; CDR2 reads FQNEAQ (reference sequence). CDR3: CASRFVSGGAKDTQYF. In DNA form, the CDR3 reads TGTGCCAGCAGATTCGTAAGCGGGGGGGCGAAAGATACGCAGTATTTT.

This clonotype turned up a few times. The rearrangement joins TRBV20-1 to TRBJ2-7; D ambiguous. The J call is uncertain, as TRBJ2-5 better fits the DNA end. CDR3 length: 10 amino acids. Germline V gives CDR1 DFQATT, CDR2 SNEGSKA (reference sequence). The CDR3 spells CSAALETQYF. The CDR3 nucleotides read TGCAGTGCCGCGTTAGAGACCCAGTACTTC.

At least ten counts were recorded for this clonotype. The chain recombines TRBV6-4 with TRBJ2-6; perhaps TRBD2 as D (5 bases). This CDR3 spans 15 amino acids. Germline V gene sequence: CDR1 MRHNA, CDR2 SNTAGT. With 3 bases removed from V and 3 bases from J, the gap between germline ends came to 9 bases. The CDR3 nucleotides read TGTGCCAGCAGTGAAGAGGGCGGTGGGGCCAACGTCCTGACTTTC. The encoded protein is CASSEEGGGANVLTF.

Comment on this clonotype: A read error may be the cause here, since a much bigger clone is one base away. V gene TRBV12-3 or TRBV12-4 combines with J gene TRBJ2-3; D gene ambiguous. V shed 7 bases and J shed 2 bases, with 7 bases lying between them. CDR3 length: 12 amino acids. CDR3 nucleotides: TGTGCCAGCACCCTCCACACAGATACGCAGTATTTT. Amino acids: CASTLHTDTQYF.

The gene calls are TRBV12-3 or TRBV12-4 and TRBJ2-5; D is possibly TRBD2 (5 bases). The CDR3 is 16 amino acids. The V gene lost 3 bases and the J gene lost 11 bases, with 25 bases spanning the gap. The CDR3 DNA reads TGTGCCAGCAGTTTTTCCCTCGGGCGCAACTACGGGGAGCAGTACTTC. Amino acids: CASSFSLGRNYGEQYF.

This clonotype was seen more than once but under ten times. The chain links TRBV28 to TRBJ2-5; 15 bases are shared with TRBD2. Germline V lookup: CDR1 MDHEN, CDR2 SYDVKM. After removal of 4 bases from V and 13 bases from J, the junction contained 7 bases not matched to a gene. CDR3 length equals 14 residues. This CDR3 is CASSWGLAGGSGYF. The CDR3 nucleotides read TGTGCCAGCAGTTGGGGACTAGCGGGGGGCTCCGGGTACTTC.

CDR3 residues: CASSLITGVATQYF. Written as DNA, the CDR3 is TGCGCCAGCAGCTTAATTACAGGGGTGGCGACCCAGTACTTC. V is TRBV5-1 and J is TRBJ2-7; 7 bases align to TRBD1. The end of the DNA fits TRBJ2-5 better, so the J call may be wrong. This CDR3 spans 14 amino acids. Germline CDR1 is SGHRS and CDR2 is YFSETQ.

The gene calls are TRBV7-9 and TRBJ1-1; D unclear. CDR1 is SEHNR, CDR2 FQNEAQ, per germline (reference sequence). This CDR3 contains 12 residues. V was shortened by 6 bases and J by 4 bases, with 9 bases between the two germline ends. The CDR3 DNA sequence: TGTGCCAGCAGTCAAGCCTCCACTGAAGCTTTCTTT. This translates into CASSQASTEAFF.

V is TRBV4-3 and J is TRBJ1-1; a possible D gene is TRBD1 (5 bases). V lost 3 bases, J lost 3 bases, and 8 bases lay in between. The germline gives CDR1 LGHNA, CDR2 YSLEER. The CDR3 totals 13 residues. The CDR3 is CASSHRDYTEAFF. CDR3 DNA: TGCGCCAGCAGCCATCGGGACTACACTGAAGCTTTCTTT.

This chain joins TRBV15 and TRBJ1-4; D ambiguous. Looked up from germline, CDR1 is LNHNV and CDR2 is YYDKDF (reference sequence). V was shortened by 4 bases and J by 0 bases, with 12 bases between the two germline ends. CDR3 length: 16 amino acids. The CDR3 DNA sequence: TGTGCCACCAGCAACTTTTGGGCAGCAACTAATGAAAAACTGTTTTTT. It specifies CATSNFWAATNEKLFF.

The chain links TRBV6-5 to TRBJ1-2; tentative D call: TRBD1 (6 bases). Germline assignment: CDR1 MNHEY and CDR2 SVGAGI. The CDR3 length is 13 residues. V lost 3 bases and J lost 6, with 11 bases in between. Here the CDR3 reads CASSYDGGDGYTF. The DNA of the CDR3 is TGTGCCAGCAGTTATGACGGGGGCGATGGCTACACCTTC.

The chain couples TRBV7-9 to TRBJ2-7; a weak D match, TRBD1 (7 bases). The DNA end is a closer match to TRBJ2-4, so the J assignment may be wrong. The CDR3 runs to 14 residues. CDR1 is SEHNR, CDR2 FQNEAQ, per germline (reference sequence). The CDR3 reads CASSVLAGGNIQYF. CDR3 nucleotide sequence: TGTGCCAGCAGCGTACTAGCAGGGGGAAACATTCAGTACTTC.

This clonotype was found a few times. DNA of the CDR3: TGTGCCAGCAAAAGTAGTGTGGCCTATAGCAATCAGCCCCAGCATTTT. It codes for CASKSSVAYSNQPQHF. V is TRBV12-3 or TRBV12-4 and J is TRBJ1-5; D ambiguous. This CDR3 spans 16 amino acids. V was cut by 7 bases and J by 0 bases, with 16 bases left in between.

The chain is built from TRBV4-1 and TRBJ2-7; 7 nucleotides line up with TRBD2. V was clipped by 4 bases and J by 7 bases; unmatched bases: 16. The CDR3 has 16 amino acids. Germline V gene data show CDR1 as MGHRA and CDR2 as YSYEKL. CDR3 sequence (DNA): TGCGCCAGCAGCCCCCTTCGGGGGACTAACTACAATGAGCAGTACTTC. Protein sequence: CASSPLRGTNYNEQYF.

The CDR3 is CSARYQGVEQYF. Here the CDR3 DNA reads TGCAGTGCTCGTTATCAGGGAGTCGAGCAGTACTTC. This chain uses TRBV20-1 with TRBJ2-7; TRBD1 or TRBD2 may be the D gene (5 bases each). The CDR3 is 12 amino acids. Germline V gene lookup returns CDR1 DFQATT and CDR2 SNEGSKA (reference sequence). V lost 5 bases, J lost 6 bases, and 14 bases lay in between.